The rows below give T cell receptor beta chains drawn from one sample of a study of cytomegalovirus exposure and HLA in healthy donors. Libraries were prepared by immunoSEQ multiplex PCR; TCRdb keeps only in-frame clonotypes and omits some of them. Altogether 150,000 to 190,000 clones are present, roughly 82% being singletons, with the ten largest covering 5.5% to 8.5%. The sample comprised PBMCs. These receptors originate from a woman aged 45 to 65 in good health and CMV-seropositive. Both conserved end residues are trimmed from each CDR3. The order of the fields is J gene, CDR3 length, V gene, CDR3 protein.

TRBJ1-5 | 13 | TRBV6-5 | ASSFGGGSNQPQH
TRBJ2-2 | 10 | TRBV4-3 | ASSQRDGELF
TRBJ1-2 | 11 | TRBV29-1 | SADRGGGYGYT
TRBJ1-5 | 12 | TRBV18 | ASSRDRGNQPQH
TRBJ1-2 | 12 | TRBV10-1 | ASSESLGVGGYT
TRBJ1-1 | 12 | TRBV6-6 | ASSYSVRNTEAF
TRBJ2-6 | 13 | TRBV6-6 | ASSTTGAGANVLT
TRBJ2-1 | 14 | TRBV5-1 | ASRILTGEFYNEQF
TRBJ1-2 | 13 | TRBV25-1 | ASSEWGGRFYGYT
TRBJ2-3 | 15 | TRBV4-1 | ASSLLMGTGSGGTQY
TRBJ1-6 | 13 | TRBV27 | ASSLKGFRNSPLH
TRBJ1-5 | 12 | TRBV19 | ASSDRAGNQPQH
TRBJ2-5 | 12 | TRBV5-4 | ASSLGASEGTQY
TRBJ1-5 | 11 | TRBV2 | ASSVEVTLPQH
TRBJ1-6 | 13 | TRBV19 | ASRAGFGNNSPLH
TRBJ2-4 | 16 | TRBV30 | AWSVEGGGAGAKNIQY
TRBJ1-3 | 16 | TRBV13 | ASSLLGEVLGSGNTIY